This TCR beta chain was sequenced during a study of blood T cell repertoires in COVID-19. Study details: The origin of the acute and convalescent COVID-19 samples was the United States, Italy and Spain.

Here immunoSEQ multiplex PCR was the method, and the copy in TCRdb shows in-frame clones only, minus some. The sample has approximately 260,000 clones; around 90% are singletons. The CDR3 runs to 11 residues. Germline assignment: CDR1 SNHLY and CDR2 FYNNEI. The V end lost 8 bases, the J end lost 8 bases, and 10 bases lay between the germline ends. The rearrangement links TRBV2 to TRBJ1-5; D is unresolved. The sequenced material came from peripheral blood. This clonotype was obtained from a woman aged 40 to 50 with acute or convalescent COVID-19. CDR3: CASRLREPQHF. DNA of the CDR3: TGTGCCAGCCGCTTAAGAGAGCCCCAGCATTTT.